What follows are 25 T cell receptor beta chains derived from one specimen sequenced in a study of cytomegalovirus exposure and HLA in healthy donors. Vbeta (60) and Jbeta (13) primers were used in the PCR. Assay used: immunoSEQ multiplex PCR; TCRdb lists only in-frame clones, some missing. The listing contains fewer than 200,000 clones. Sequencing was carried out using PBMCs. These receptors were taken from a woman aged 55-70 years in good health and CMV-seronegative.

This chain links TRBV9 with TRBJ2-7; 10 nucleotides agree with TRBD2. From germline, CDR1 is SGDLS and CDR2 YYNGEE. This CDR3 spans 15 amino acids. V lost 4 bases, J lost 4 bases, and 8 bases stayed unmatched. The CDR3 is CASSPGGTSVYEQYF. The CDR3 DNA sequence: TGTGCCAGCAGCCCCGGCGGGACTAGCGTATACGAGCAGTACTTC.

The V call is TRBV10-3, the J call TRBJ1-2; a possible D gene is TRBD1 (5 bases). Trimming took off 7 bases at V and 0 bases at J, with 15 bases between the two ends. CDR1 is ENHRY, CDR2 SYGVKD, per germline. This CDR3 has 15 amino acids. The CDR3 sequence is CAINPGEATNYGYTF. The CDR3, as DNA: TGTGCCATCAATCCGGGGGAGGCTACTAACTATGGCTACACCTTC.

The chain joins TRBV9 to TRBJ1-1, with D hard to call. Germline values: CDR1 SGDLS, CDR2 YYNGEE. The V gene lost 2 bases and the J gene lost 0 bases, with 14 bases spanning the gap. The CDR3 has 16 amino acids. This CDR3 reads CASSVSTAAMNTEAFF. As DNA, the CDR3 is TGTGCCAGCAGCGTTAGCACCGCAGCGATGAACACTGAAGCTTTCTTT. Full variable domain (rest looked up from reference TRBV9 and TRBJ1-1): DSGVTQTPKHLITATGQRVTLRCSPRSGDLSVYWYQQSLDQGLQFLIQYYNGEERAKGNILERFSAQQFPDLHSELNLSSLELGDSALYFCASSVSTAAMNTEAFFGQGTRLTVV.

The chain is built from TRBV21-1 and TRBJ2-1; the table's D gene call, TRBD1, was not cross checked with the DNA. TRBV21-1 is an annotated pseudogene. This CDR3 has 14 residues. CDR3 DNA: TGTGCCAGCAGCTACCGGGACAGGGAGAATGAGCAGTTCTTC. Translation: CASSYRDRENEQFF.

CDR3 nucleotide sequence: TGTGCCAGTACCCCTGTCACAGGGGCTATCAATCAGCCCCAGCATTTT. Amino acids: CASTPVTGAINQPQHF. The rearrangement joins TRBV19 to TRBJ1-5, with 7 positions matching TRBD1. This CDR3 is built from 16 residues. After removal of 7 bases from V and 3 bases from J, the junction contained 12 bases not matched to a gene. CDR1 LNHDA and CDR2 SQIVND come from the germline V gene (reference sequence).

This sequence joins TRBV5-4 and TRBJ1-2; perhaps TRBD1 as D (5 bases). Germline V gene data show CDR1 as SGHNT and CDR2 as YYREEE (reference sequence). The V and J ends lost 5 bases and 4 bases respectively, with 30 bases between them. CDR3 length: 19 amino acids. CDR3 nucleotide sequence: TGTGCCAGCAGGGGGGGAGGGCTGAGCAAACCGAACGTTACCTATGGCTACACCTTC. The encoded protein is CASRGGGLSKPNVTYGYTF.

Notes on this clone: Distinct nucleotide sequences in the sample also encode this CDR3. This rearrangement joins TRBV9 to TRBJ2-2; D call uncertain. Germline values: CDR1 SGDLS, CDR2 YYNGEE. V was cut by 0 bases and J by 4 bases, with 13 bases left in between. CDR3 length: 16 residues. The CDR3, as DNA: TGTGCCAGCAGCGTAGCACTCCACGTAAGCACCGGGGAGCTGTTTTTT. This sequence encodes CASSVALHVSTGELFF. Full variable domain (remainder filled in from reference TRBV9 and TRBJ2-2): DSGVTQTPKHLITATGQRVTLRCSPRSGDLSVYWYQQSLDQGLQFLIQYYNGEERAKGNILERFSAQQFPDLHSELNLSSLELGDSALYFCASSVALHVSTGELFFGEGSRLTVL.

CDR3 amino acids: CASSFRDRGWNQPQHF. CDR3 coding DNA: TGTGCCAGCAGCTTCCGGGACAGGGGGTGGAATCAGCCCCAGCATTTT. The rearrangement links TRBV21-1 to TRBJ1-5; TRBD1 reflects the table's D call only, with no check against the DNA. TRBV21-1 is termed a pseudogene. This CDR3 has 16 residues.

The chain carries TRBV5-1 and TRBJ2-3; weak D call: TRBD2 (7 bases). The CDR3 contains 15 residues. The V gene's germline CDR1 is SGHRS and CDR2 YFSETQ. Trimming took 4 bases from V and 5 from J, leaving 17 bases between them. The CDR3 region is CASSPVGAGEDTQYF. CDR3 sequence (DNA): TGCGCCAGCAGCCCCGTGGGGGCGGGAGAAGATACGCAGTATTTT. Full variable domain (rest looked up from reference TRBV5-1 and TRBJ2-3): KAGVTQTPRYLIKTRGQQVTLSCSPISGHRSVSWYQQTPGQGLQFLFEYFSETQRNKGNFPGRFSGRQFSNSRSEMNVSTLELGDSALYLCASSPVGAGEDTQYFGPGTRLTVL.

The chain uses TRBV7-2 and TRBJ1-6, with a weak D call TRBD1 (5 bases). Germline CDR1 SGHTA, CDR2 FQGNSA. The CDR3 contains 13 residues. Trimming pared 5 bases from V and 7 bases from J, leaving 9 bases between. Here the CDR3 reads CASSAQANSPLHF. CDR3 DNA: TGTGCCAGCAGCGCACAGGCAAATTCACCCCTCCACTTT.

The V and J genes are TRBV7-8 and TRBJ2-1, with a weak D call TRBD2 (5 bases). The CDR3 has 17 amino acids. Deletions cut 5 bases from V and 2 bases from J, with 19 bases between. CDR1 and CDR2 from the germline V gene are SGHVS and FQNEAQ. The CDR3, as DNA: TGTGCCAGCAGCCCCGGAGGCGGCAGGCGCACCTACAATGAGCAGTTCTTC. Translating it yields CASSPGGGRRTYNEQFF.

V and J are TRBV7-9 and TRBJ2-7, with 10 bases fitting TRBD1. Germline V gene data show CDR1 as SEHNR and CDR2 as FQNEAQ (reference sequence). The CDR3 has 16 residues. Trimming cost V 5 bases and J 5 bases; bases outside gene matches: 12. CDR3 sequence (DNA): TGTGCCAGCAGCCGGGGGCCTGGGACAGGGGTTGACGAGCAGTACTTC. As protein: CASSRGPGTGVDEQYF.

The gene calls are TRBV11-2 and TRBJ2-7; D not certain. The CDR3 runs to 14 residues. Trimming took 1 base from V and 2 from J, leaving 9 bases between them. CDR1 is SGHAT, CDR2 FQNNGV, per germline. The CDR3 sequence is CASSLVSTTYEQYF. The CDR3, as DNA: TGTGCCAGCAGCTTAGTTTCGACAACCTACGAGCAGTACTTC.

The V call is TRBV6-1, the J call TRBJ2-7, with TRBD2 identical over 9 bases. CDR1 is MNHNS, CDR2 SASEGT, per germline. With V trimmed by 4 bases and J by 7 bases, 11 bases remained unmatched. The CDR3 is 15 residues long. CDR3: CASSVNAGLAGEQYF. CDR3 DNA sequence: TGTGCCAGCAGTGTAAACGCCGGGCTAGCGGGGGAGCAGTACTTC.

V gene TRBV9 combines with J gene TRBJ1-2; TRBD1 matches at 7 bases. The CDR3 is 16 amino acids. Germline CDR1 is SGDLS and CDR2 is YYNGEE. V lost 0 bases and J lost 4; bases outside the gene matches: 9. In nucleotides, the CDR3 is TGTGCCAGCAGCGTAGGCGACAGGGAAATCCCCTATGGCTACACCTTC. It specifies CASSVGDREIPYGYTF.

The chain combines TRBV27 with TRBJ1-6; TRBD1 aligns across 7 bases. V lost 7 bases to trimming and J lost 13 bases; unmatched junction nucleotides: 10. The CDR3 has 13 amino acids. The germline CDR1 and CDR2 sequences are MNHEY and SMNVEV (reference sequence). CDR3: CASTRWTGLPLHF. As DNA, the CDR3 is TGTGCCAGCACCCGGTGGACAGGTCTCCCCCTCCACTTT.

This chain uses TRBV2 with TRBJ2-7; 9 nucleotides agree with TRBD2. V dropped 7 bases and J dropped 7; count of bases not matched to a gene: 8. The CDR3 loop spans 13 amino acids. Germline V gene data show CDR1 as SNHLY and CDR2 as FYNNEI. The CDR3 here is CASIAGAGDEQYF. CDR3 in DNA: TGTGCCAGCATAGCGGGAGCGGGTGATGAGCAGTACTTC.

This chain uses TRBV5-1 with TRBJ1-1; D may be TRBD1 (5 bases). The ends were cut back, 4 bases at V and 7 bases at J, with 14 bases in the middle. The CDR3 has 13 residues. The germline gives CDR1 SGHRS, CDR2 YFSETQ. CDR3 bases: TGCGCCAGCAGCATATCAGGGCTGAGTGAAGCTTTCTTT. It encodes CASSISGLSEAFF.

The chain has TRBV6-5 and TRBJ1-2; the D gene is possibly TRBD1 (6 bases). The CDR3 spans 14 residues. Trimming cost V 2 bases and J 3 bases, with 10 bases left between them. Per the germline V gene, CDR1 is MNHEY and CDR2 is SVGAGI. The CDR3 protein is CASSYGGEDYGYTF. Written as DNA, the CDR3 is TGTGCCAGCAGTTACGGGGGCGAGGACTATGGCTACACCTTC.

The chain joins TRBV5-8 to TRBJ2-3, with 7 bases aligning to TRBD1. The V and J ends lost 4 bases and 2 bases, in that order; junction bases with no gene match: 7. The CDR3 runs 15 residues. Germline values: CDR1 SGHTS, CDR2 YDEGEE. In DNA form, the CDR3 reads TGTGCCAGCAGCATCGACAGGGATTACACAGATACGCAGTATTTT. This sequence encodes CASSIDRDYTDTQYF.

This chain connects TRBV13 to TRBJ1-3; D not certain. V lost 1 base, J lost 0 bases, and 7 bases lay in between. The germline CDR1 and CDR2 sequences are PRHDT and FYEKMQ (reference sequence). CDR3 length: 15 amino acids. CDR3 nucleotides: TGTGCCAGCAGCTTAGATACAGCCTCTGGAAACACCATATATTTT. It codes for CASSLDTASGNTIYF.

V and J are TRBV29-1 and TRBJ2-3; tentatively, D is TRBD1 (6 bases). The CDR3 loop spans 12 amino acids. Between the trimmed V and J ends, which lost 5 bases and 3 bases, there was a span of 9 bases. CDR1 and CDR2 (germline): SQVTM, ANQGSEA. The CDR3 spells CSVSGQTDTQYF. The CDR3 DNA follows: TGCAGCGTTTCAGGACAGACAGATACGCAGTATTTT.

J is TRBJ2-7 and V is TRBV7-3, with 8 positions matching TRBD1. Per germline, CDR1 SGHTA and CDR2 FQGTGA. V trimming: 5 bases; J trimming: 5 bases; junction bases outside the gene matches: 11. The length of the CDR3 is 15 residues. CDR3 in DNA: TGTGCCAGCAGCCCCCAATTGACAGGGGTCGACGAGCAGTACTTC. Translation gives CASSPQLTGVDEQYF.

V gene TRBV7-3 combines with J gene TRBJ2-7; tentative D call: TRBD1 (5 bases). The CDR3 contains 16 residues. The germline V and J ends were trimmed by 1 base and 2 bases, with 15 bases remaining between them. Germline V gene sequence: CDR1 SGHTA, CDR2 FQGTGA. The CDR3 sequence: CASSLRGRGHPYEQYF. The CDR3 nucleotides are TGTGCCAGCAGCTTAAGAGGTAGAGGACATCCCTACGAGCAGTACTTC.

The genes are TRBV6-1 and TRBJ2-5; 9 nucleotides agree with TRBD2. This CDR3 comprises 15 residues. CDR1 and CDR2 from the germline V gene are MNHNS and SASEGT. Trimming cost V 3 bases and J 1 base; bases outside gene matches: 3. The CDR3 DNA sequence: TGTGCCAGCAGTGATTCTAGCGGGGCCCAAGAGACCCAGTACTTC. Translation: CASSDSSGAQETQYF.